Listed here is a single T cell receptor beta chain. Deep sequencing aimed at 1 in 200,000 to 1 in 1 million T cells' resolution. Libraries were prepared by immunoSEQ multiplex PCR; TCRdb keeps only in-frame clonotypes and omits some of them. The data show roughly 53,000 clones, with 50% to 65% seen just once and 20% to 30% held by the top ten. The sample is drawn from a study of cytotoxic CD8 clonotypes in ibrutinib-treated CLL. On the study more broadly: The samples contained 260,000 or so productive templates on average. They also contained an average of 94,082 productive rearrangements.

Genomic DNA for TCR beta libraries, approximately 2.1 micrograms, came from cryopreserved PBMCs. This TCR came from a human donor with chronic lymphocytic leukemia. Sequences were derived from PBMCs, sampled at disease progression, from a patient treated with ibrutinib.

This CDR3 is CASSVGTGASEQYF. In DNA form, the CDR3 reads TGTGCCAGCAGCGTAGGTACAGGGGCGAGCGAGCAGTACTTC. The J gene is TRBJ2-7, the V gene TRBV9, with TRBD1 identical over 7 bases. V trimming: 0 bases; J trimming: 6 bases; junction bases outside the gene matches: 6. The CDR3 extends over 14 amino acids. Germline lookup yields CDR1 SGDLS and CDR2 YYNGEE.